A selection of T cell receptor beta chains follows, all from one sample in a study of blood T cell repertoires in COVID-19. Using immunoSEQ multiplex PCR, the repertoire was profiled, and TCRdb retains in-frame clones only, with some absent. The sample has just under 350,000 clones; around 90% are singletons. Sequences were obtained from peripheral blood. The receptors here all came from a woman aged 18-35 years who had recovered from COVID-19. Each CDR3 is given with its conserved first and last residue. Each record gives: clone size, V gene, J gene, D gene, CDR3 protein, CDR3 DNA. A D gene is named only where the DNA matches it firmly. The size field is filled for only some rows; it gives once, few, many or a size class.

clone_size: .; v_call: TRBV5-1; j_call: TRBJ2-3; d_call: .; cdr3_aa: CASSSVTGQDTDTQYF; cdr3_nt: TGCGCCAGCAGCTCAGTGACAGGTCAGGACACAGATACGCAGTATTTT
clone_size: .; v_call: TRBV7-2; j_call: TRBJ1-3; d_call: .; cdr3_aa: CASSFGRISGNTIYF; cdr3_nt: TGTGCCAGCAGCTTTGGCAGGATCTCTGGAAACACCATATATTTT
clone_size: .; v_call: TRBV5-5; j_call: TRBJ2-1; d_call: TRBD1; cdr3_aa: CASSLGTGTYNEQFF; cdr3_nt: TGTGCCAGCAGCTTGGGGACAGGGACCTACAATGAGCAGTTCTTC
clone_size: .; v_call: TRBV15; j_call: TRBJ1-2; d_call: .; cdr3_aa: CATSSGGGNGYTF; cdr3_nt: TGTGCCACCAGCAGCGGCGGCGGGAATGGCTACACCTTC
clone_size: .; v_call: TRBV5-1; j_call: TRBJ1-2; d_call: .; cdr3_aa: CASSLSGRNYGYTF; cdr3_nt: TGCGCCAGCAGCTTGTCAGGGCGTAACTATGGCTACACCTTC
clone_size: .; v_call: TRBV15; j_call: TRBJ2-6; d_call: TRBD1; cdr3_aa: CATRPPGTGVSGANVLTF; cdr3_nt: TGTGCCACCAGGCCCCCGGGGACAGGGGTCTCTGGGGCCAACGTCCTGACTTTC
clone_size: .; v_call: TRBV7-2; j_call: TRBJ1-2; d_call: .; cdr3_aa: CASSLVGGLGYTF; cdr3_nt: TGTGCCAGCAGCTTAGTTGGGGGCCTGGGCTACACCTTC
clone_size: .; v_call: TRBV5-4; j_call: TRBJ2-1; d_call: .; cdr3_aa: CASSPGGGHEQFF; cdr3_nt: TGTGCCAGCAGCCCTGGGGGGGGCCATGAGCAGTTCTTC
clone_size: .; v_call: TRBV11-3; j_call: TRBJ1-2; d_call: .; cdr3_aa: CASSSTRAEISGYTF; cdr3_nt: TGTGCCAGCAGCTCAACCAGGGCCGAAATTTCCGGCTACACCTTC
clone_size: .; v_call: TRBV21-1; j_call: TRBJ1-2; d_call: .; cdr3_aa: CASSKASGHDTANYGYTF; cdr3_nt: TGTGCCAGCAGCAAAGCGAGTGGCCACGATACAGCTAACTATGGCTACACCTTC
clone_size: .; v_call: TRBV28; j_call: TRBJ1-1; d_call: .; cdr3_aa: CASSWNTEAFF; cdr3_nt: TGTGCCAGCAGCTGGAACACTGAAGCTTTCTTT
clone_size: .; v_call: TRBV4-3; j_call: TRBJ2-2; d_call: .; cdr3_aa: CASSQHGTLNTGELFF; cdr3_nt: TGCGCCAGCAGCCAACACGGGACTTTAAACACCGGGGAGCTGTTTTTT
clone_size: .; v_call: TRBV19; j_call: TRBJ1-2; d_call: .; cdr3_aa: CASSIGGRGSYAF; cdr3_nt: TGTGCCAGTAGTATCGGGGGTCGTGGGTCATATGCCTTC
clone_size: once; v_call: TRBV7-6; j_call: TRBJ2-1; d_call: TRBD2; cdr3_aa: CASSLGLAELAERNEQFF; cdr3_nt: TGTGCCAGCAGCCTGGGACTAGCGGAACTTGCCGAAAGGAATGAGCAGTTCTTC
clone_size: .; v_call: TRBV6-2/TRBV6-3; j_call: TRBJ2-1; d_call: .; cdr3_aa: CASSPGLTAGPHGNEQFF; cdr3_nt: TGTGCCAGCAGCCCCGGACTAACAGCTGGCCCACATGGGAATGAGCAGTTCTTC
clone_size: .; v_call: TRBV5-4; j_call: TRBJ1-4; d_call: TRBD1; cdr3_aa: CASSSGTGGRVNEKLFF; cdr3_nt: TGTGCCAGCAGCTCCGGGACAGGGGGACGTGTTAATGAAAAACTGTTTTTT
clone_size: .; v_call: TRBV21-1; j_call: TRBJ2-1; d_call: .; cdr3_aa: CASSKDNTSGPGNEQFF; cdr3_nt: TGTGCCAGCAGCAAAGACAATACTAGCGGCCCGGGCAATGAGCAGTTCTTC
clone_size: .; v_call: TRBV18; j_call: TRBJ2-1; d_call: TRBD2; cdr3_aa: CASSPTSGDNEQFF; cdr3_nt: TGTGCCAGCTCACCTACTAGCGGGGACAATGAGCAGTTCTTC
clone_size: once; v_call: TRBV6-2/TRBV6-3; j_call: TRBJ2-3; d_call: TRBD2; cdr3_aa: CASSPGGLAGFTDTQYF; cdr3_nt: TGTGCCAGCAGTCCCGGGGGCCTAGCGGGGTTCACAGATACGCAGTATTTT
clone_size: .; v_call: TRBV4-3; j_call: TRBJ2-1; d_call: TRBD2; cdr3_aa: CASSLGTSGSLNEQFF; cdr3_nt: TGCGCCAGCAGCCTGGGGACTAGCGGGAGTTTAAATGAGCAGTTCTTC
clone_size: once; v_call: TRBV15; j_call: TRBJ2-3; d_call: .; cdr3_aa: CATSAQVTDTQYF; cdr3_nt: TGTGCCACCAGCGCGCAGGTCACAGATACGCAGTATTTT
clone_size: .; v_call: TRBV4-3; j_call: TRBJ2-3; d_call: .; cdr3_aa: CASSQDDLAGPDTQYF; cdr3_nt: TGCGCCAGCAGCCAAGACGACTTGGCGGGCCCAGATACGCAGTATTTT
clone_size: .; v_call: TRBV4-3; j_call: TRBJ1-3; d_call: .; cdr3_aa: CASSQYPPGNTIYF; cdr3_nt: TGCGCCAGCAGCCAATATCCCCCTGGAAACACCATATATTTT
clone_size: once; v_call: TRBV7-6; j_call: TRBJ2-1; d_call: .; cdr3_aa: CASSSRLVYNEQFF; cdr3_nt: TGTGCCAGCAGCTCGCGACTAGTCTACAATGAGCAGTTCTTC
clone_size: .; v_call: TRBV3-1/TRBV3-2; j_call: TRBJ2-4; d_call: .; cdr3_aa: CASSQKLAKNIQYF; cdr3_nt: TGTGCCAGCAGCCAAAAGCTAGCCAAAAACATTCAGTACTTC
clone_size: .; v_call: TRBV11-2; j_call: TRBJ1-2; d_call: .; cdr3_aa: CASSLGQGYGYGYTF; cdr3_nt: TGTGCCAGCAGCTTAGGGCAGGGGTACGGCTATGGCTACACCTTC
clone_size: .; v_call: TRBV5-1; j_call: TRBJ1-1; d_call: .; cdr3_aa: CASSLTGSNTEAFF; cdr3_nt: TGCGCCAGCAGCCTTACAGGATCGAACACTGAAGCTTTCTTT
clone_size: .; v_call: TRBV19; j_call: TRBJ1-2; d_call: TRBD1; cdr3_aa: CASSILRGTGPIYGYTF; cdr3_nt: TGTGCCAGTAGTATTCTCCGCGGGACAGGCCCCATCTATGGCTACACCTTC
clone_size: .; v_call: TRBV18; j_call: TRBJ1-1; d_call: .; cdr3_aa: CASSPLAGMNTEAFF; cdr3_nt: TGTGCCAGCTCACCATTGGCAGGGATGAACACTGAAGCTTTCTTT
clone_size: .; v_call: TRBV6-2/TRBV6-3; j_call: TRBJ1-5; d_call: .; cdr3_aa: CASSYHRNQPQHF; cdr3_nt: TGTGCCAGCAGTTATCACCGGAATCAGCCCCAGCATTTT
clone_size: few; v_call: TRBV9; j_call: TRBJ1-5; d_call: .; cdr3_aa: CASSEGATGFEFQHF; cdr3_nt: TGTGCCAGCAGCGAAGGGGCCACCGGGTTTGAGTTCCAGCATTTT
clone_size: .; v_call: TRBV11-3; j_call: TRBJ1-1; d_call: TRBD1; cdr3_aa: CASSRPDRVDTEAFF; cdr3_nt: TGTGCCAGCAGCAGACCGGACAGGGTGGACACTGAAGCTTTCTTT
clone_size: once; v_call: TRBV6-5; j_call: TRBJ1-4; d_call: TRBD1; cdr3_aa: CASGDPGQGEEKLFF; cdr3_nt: TGTGCCAGCGGGGACCCGGGACAGGGGGAAGAAAAACTGTTTTTT
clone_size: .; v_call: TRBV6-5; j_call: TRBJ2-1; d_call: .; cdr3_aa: CASRYSGDYNEQFF; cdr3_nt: TGTGCCAGCAGGTACTCCGGGGACTACAATGAGCAGTTCTTC
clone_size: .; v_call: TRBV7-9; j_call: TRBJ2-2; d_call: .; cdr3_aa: CASSSPSGPGELFF; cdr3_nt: TGTGCCAGCAGCTCTCCCTCAGGGCCCGGGGAGCTGTTTTTT
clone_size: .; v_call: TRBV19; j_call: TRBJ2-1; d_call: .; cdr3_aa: CASSRTESSYNEQFF; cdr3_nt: TGTGCCAGTAGTAGAACTGAAAGCTCCTACAATGAGCAGTTCTTC
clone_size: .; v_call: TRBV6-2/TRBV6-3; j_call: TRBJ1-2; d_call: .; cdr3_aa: CASSPPGMGGGYTF; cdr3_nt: TGTGCCAGCAGCCCACCGGGGATGGGAGGCGGCTACACCTTC
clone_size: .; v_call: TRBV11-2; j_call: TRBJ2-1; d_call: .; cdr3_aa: CASTTSVSYNEQFF; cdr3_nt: TGTGCCAGCACGACTAGTGTCTCCTACAATGAGCAGTTCTTC
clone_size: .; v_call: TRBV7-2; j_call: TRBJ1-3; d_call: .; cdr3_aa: CASSSLRGISGNTIYF; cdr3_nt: TGTGCCAGCAGCTCCCTCCGGGGTATCTCTGGAAACACCATATATTTT
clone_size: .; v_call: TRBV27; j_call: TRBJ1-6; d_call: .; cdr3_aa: CASQGLGNSPLHF; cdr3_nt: TGTGCCAGCCAGGGACTCGGTAATTCACCCCTCCACTTT
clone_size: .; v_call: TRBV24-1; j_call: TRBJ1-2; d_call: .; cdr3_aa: CATSAWAGHGYTF; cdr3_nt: TGTGCCACCAGTGCCTGGGCAGGGCATGGCTACACCTTC
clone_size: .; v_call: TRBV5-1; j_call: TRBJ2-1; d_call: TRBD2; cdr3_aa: CASSSGLAGNYNEQFF; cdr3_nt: TGCGCCAGCAGCTCCGGACTAGCGGGGAACTACAATGAGCAGTTCTTC
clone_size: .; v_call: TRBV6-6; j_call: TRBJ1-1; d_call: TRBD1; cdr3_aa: CASSGTGTANTEAFF; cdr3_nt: TGTGCCAGCAGTGGAACAGGGACAGCGAACACTGAAGCTTTCTTT
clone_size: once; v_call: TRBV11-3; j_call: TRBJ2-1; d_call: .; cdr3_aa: CASSSRLGRSYNEQFF; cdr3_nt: TGTGCCAGCAGTTCTCGCCTAGGAAGATCCTACAATGAGCAGTTCTTC